This is a list of T cell receptor beta chains from one sample in a study of identical twins. Each CDR3 protein gets one entry after TCRdb re-called the 5' RACE reads with MiXCR. The sample includes 400,000 or so distinct CDR3 sequences, approximately 8.8% of them seen just once. The sample taken for sequencing was naive T cells sorted from blood. Source of these receptors: a woman aged 50 to 60 in good health. Each CDR3 is given with its conserved first and last residue. Fields, in order: CDR3 DNA, CDR3 protein, D gene, clone size, V gene, J gene. The D gene is left open where the match is weak. Where a row states a size, it is once, few, many or the class of an expanded clone; other rows omit it.

CDR3 DNA: TGCAGTGCTAGAGATCCAGCGACTAGTCCGTTCTTC; CDR3 protein: CSARDPATSPFF; D gene: .; clone size: .; V gene: TRBV20-1; J gene: TRBJ2-1
CDR3 DNA: TGTGCCAGCAGTTACCAGTTAATGGTCGCCGGGACTAGCGGGAGAGAGGCAGATACGCAGTATTTT; CDR3 protein: CASSYQLMVAGTSGREADTQYF; D gene: TRBD2; clone size: few; V gene: TRBV6-6; J gene: TRBJ2-3
CDR3 DNA: TGCGCCAGCAGCTGGGGTCCGACAGGGGCCAACACTGAAGCTTTCTTT; CDR3 protein: CASSWGPTGANTEAFF; D gene: TRBD1; clone size: .; V gene: TRBV5-1; J gene: TRBJ1-1
CDR3 DNA: TGTGCCATCTGGAGCGGGAGAAGGGGTACAGATACGCAGTATTTT; CDR3 protein: CAIWSGRRGTDTQYF; D gene: TRBD2; clone size: many; V gene: TRBV10-3; J gene: TRBJ2-3
CDR3 DNA: TGTGCCACCAGTGAACCTTGGACTAGTCTGCATGAGCAGTTCTTC; CDR3 protein: CATSEPWTSLHEQFF; D gene: TRBD2; clone size: few; V gene: TRBV24-1; J gene: TRBJ2-1
CDR3 DNA: TGTGCCAGCAGCGCCGCCAGAGTGGGGGAGCTGTTTTTT; CDR3 protein: CASSAARVGELFF; D gene: .; clone size: .; V gene: TRBV7-2; J gene: TRBJ2-2
CDR3 DNA: TGCAGTGCTAGTACCGGGACGGGATCGTCCTACGAGCAGTACTTC; CDR3 protein: CSASTGTGSSYEQYF; D gene: .; clone size: .; V gene: TRBV20-1; J gene: TRBJ2-7
CDR3 DNA: TGTGCCAGCAGTTTTTCCGTCGGAGTCTATGGCTACACCTTC; CDR3 protein: CASSFSVGVYGYTF; D gene: .; clone size: .; V gene: TRBV27; J gene: TRBJ1-2
CDR3 DNA: TGTGCCAGCAGCTTACTTTTTAGGACTAGCGGGAGGGGAGACGAGCAGTACTTC; CDR3 protein: CASSLLFRTSGRGDEQYF; D gene: TRBD2; clone size: .; V gene: TRBV7-8; J gene: TRBJ2-7
CDR3 DNA: TGTGCCGCTCAGCAGGGGCTGGTAGATACGCAGTATTTT; CDR3 protein: CAAQQGLVDTQYF; D gene: .; clone size: few; V gene: TRBV6-1; J gene: TRBJ2-3
CDR3 DNA: TGTGCCAGCCGCCACGGAGCGTCTAGCGGTGACAATGAGCAGTTCTTC; CDR3 protein: CASRHGASSGDNEQFF; D gene: TRBD2; clone size: .; V gene: TRBV12-3/TRBV12-4; J gene: TRBJ2-1
CDR3 DNA: TGTGCCACCAGCAGAGAGGGGACTAGCGGGAGTAGTCTGGGGGAGACCCAGTACTTC; CDR3 protein: CATSREGTSGSSLGETQYF; D gene: TRBD2; clone size: few; V gene: TRBV15; J gene: TRBJ2-5
CDR3 DNA: TGCGCCAGCAGCTTGGGAGCGGTCACCTACAATGAGCAGTTCTTC; CDR3 protein: CASSLGAVTYNEQFF; D gene: .; clone size: many; V gene: TRBV5-1; J gene: TRBJ2-1
CDR3 DNA: TGCAGTGCTGTCGTGGTAGCGGGAGCTAATGAGCAGTTCTTC; CDR3 protein: CSAVVVAGANEQFF; D gene: TRBD2; clone size: .; V gene: TRBV20-1; J gene: TRBJ2-1
CDR3 DNA: TGTGCCAGCAGCCCATGGGTTGGGGGCCCATCCACCGGGGAGCTGTTTTTT; CDR3 protein: CASSPWVGGPSTGELFF; D gene: .; clone size: few; V gene: TRBV7-8; J gene: TRBJ2-2
CDR3 DNA: TGTGCCAGCAGTTACTCGAAAACGGGACAGGCCAAAAACATTCAGTACTTC; CDR3 protein: CASSYSKTGQAKNIQYF; D gene: TRBD1; clone size: few; V gene: TRBV6-5; J gene: TRBJ2-4
CDR3 DNA: TGTGCCAGCAGCTTTACTAGCAACCCGTACAATGAGCAGTTCTTC; CDR3 protein: CASSFTSNPYNEQFF; D gene: .; clone size: .; V gene: TRBV7-9; J gene: TRBJ2-1
CDR3 DNA: TGTGCCAGCAGCTTAAGTGGGTTTGCGTCCTACAATGAGCAGTTCTTC; CDR3 protein: CASSLSGFASYNEQFF; D gene: .; clone size: few; V gene: TRBV7-9; J gene: TRBJ2-1
CDR3 DNA: TGTGCCAGCAGTTTACGGGCCCAGGGTTACGAGCAGTACTTC; CDR3 protein: CASSLRAQGYEQYF; D gene: .; clone size: .; V gene: TRBV27; J gene: TRBJ2-7
CDR3 DNA: TGTGCCAGCAGTTTAGCGTCCCTGGGGGCGCGGGTAGATACGCAGTATTTT; CDR3 protein: CASSLASLGARVDTQYF; D gene: .; clone size: many; V gene: TRBV12-3/TRBV12-4; J gene: TRBJ2-3
CDR3 DNA: TGCGCCAGCAGCTATGGACAGATAGTTGGCAACGAGCAGTACTTC; CDR3 protein: CASSYGQIVGNEQYF; D gene: .; clone size: many; V gene: TRBV5-1; J gene: TRBJ2-7
CDR3 DNA: TGCAGTGCTAGATTTGGGGTGGGCTACGAGCAGTACTTC; CDR3 protein: CSARFGVGYEQYF; D gene: .; clone size: many; V gene: TRBV20-1; J gene: TRBJ2-7
CDR3 DNA: TGTGCCAGCAGCCAAGTACGCGCAGATACGCAGTATTTT; CDR3 protein: CASSQVRADTQYF; D gene: .; clone size: .; V gene: TRBV14; J gene: TRBJ2-3
CDR3 DNA: TGTGCCAGCAGTTACTCCAGAGCGGGAGGGCCGATCACAGATACGCAGTATTTT; CDR3 protein: CASSYSRAGGPITDTQYF; D gene: TRBD2; clone size: once; V gene: TRBV6-5; J gene: TRBJ2-3
CDR3 DNA: TGTGCCAGCAGCCATGGGGCCCAAGAGACCCAGTACTTC; CDR3 protein: CASSHGAQETQYF; D gene: .; clone size: many; V gene: TRBV7-3; J gene: TRBJ2-5
CDR3 DNA: TGCGCCAGCAGCCCGGAAGGAGCGAACACCGGGGAGCTGTTTTTT; CDR3 protein: CASSPEGANTGELFF; D gene: .; clone size: few; V gene: TRBV4-1; J gene: TRBJ2-2
CDR3 DNA: TGTGCCACCAGCACTACACTCTTCTTGTTGACTGAAGCTTTCTTT; CDR3 protein: CATSTTLFLLTEAFF; D gene: .; clone size: many; V gene: TRBV15; J gene: TRBJ1-1
CDR3 DNA: TGCGCCAGCAGCTCGGGAGACTGGACCGGGGAGCTGTTTTTT; CDR3 protein: CASSSGDWTGELFF; D gene: .; clone size: few; V gene: TRBV5-1; J gene: TRBJ2-2
CDR3 DNA: TGCAGTGCTAGTCCCGTCCAGTCGAGGACTAGCGGGATAGAGGCGGAGACCCAGTACTTC; CDR3 protein: CSASPVQSRTSGIEAETQYF; D gene: TRBD2; clone size: many; V gene: TRBV20-1; J gene: TRBJ2-5
CDR3 DNA: TGTGCCAGCAGTTTTGGCAGGGGTGAGACCCAGTACTTC; CDR3 protein: CASSFGRGETQYF; D gene: .; clone size: many; V gene: TRBV12-3/TRBV12-4; J gene: TRBJ2-5
CDR3 DNA: TGCGCCAGCAGCCCGACACCGGGACTAGCGAACAATGAGCAGTTCTTC; CDR3 protein: CASSPTPGLANNEQFF; D gene: TRBD2; clone size: few; V gene: TRBV5-1; J gene: TRBJ2-1
CDR3 DNA: TGTGCCAGCAGCCGAGCGGGAGTTGATGTCGGGGAGCTGTTTTTT; CDR3 protein: CASSRAGVDVGELFF; D gene: TRBD2; clone size: .; V gene: TRBV7-9; J gene: TRBJ2-2
CDR3 DNA: TGTGCCAGCAGCTCCACAGGTTTGGATACGCAGTATTTT; CDR3 protein: CASSSTGLDTQYF; D gene: .; clone size: .; V gene: TRBV7-3; J gene: TRBJ2-3
CDR3 DNA: TGTGCCAGCAGCTTCGGACTGGGCGACGAGCAGTTCTTC; CDR3 protein: CASSFGLGDEQFF; D gene: .; clone size: few; V gene: TRBV7-9; J gene: TRBJ2-1
CDR3 DNA: TGTGCCAGCAGCTTAATGGCGACAGTAACTAATGAAAAACTGTTTTTT; CDR3 protein: CASSLMATVTNEKLFF; D gene: .; clone size: few; V gene: TRBV7-2; J gene: TRBJ1-4
CDR3 DNA: TGTGCCAGTAGTATCGAGACAGTAATGAACACTGAAGCTTTCTTT; CDR3 protein: CASSIETVMNTEAFF; D gene: .; clone size: few; V gene: TRBV19; J gene: TRBJ1-1
CDR3 DNA: TGCAGTGCGGTGGGCTCTAGCGGGAGAAATGAGCAGTTCTTC; CDR3 protein: CSAVGSSGRNEQFF; D gene: TRBD2; clone size: many; V gene: TRBV29-1; J gene: TRBJ2-1
CDR3 DNA: TGCGCCAGCAGCCAAGCGTTCGGGGCTAGCGGGATGTATGAGCAGTTCTTC; CDR3 protein: CASSQAFGASGMYEQFF; D gene: TRBD2; clone size: few; V gene: TRBV4-1; J gene: TRBJ2-1
CDR3 DNA: TGTGCCAGCAGTTTTTCCTTAAACAGGGGATCCACTGAAGCTTTCTTT; CDR3 protein: CASSFSLNRGSTEAFF; D gene: TRBD1; clone size: many; V gene: TRBV27; J gene: TRBJ1-1
CDR3 DNA: TGTGCCAGCAGCGATACTAGCGGCCTCACCGGGGAGCTGTTTTTT; CDR3 protein: CASSDTSGLTGELFF; D gene: TRBD2; clone size: .; V gene: TRBV9; J gene: TRBJ2-2
CDR3 DNA: TGCGCCAGCAGCTTGGAAGTAAGCAGTCCTGAAGCTTTCTTT; CDR3 protein: CASSLEVSSPEAFF; D gene: .; clone size: few; V gene: TRBV5-1; J gene: TRBJ1-1
CDR3 DNA: TGTGCCAGCAACTCCTACACCTTC; CDR3 protein: CASNSYTF; D gene: .; clone size: many; V gene: TRBV12-3/TRBV12-4; J gene: TRBJ1-2
CDR3 DNA: TGCAGTGCTAGGCGGACCAATTCCTACGAGCAGTACTTC; CDR3 protein: CSARRTNSYEQYF; D gene: .; clone size: few; V gene: TRBV20-1; J gene: TRBJ2-7
CDR3 DNA: TGTGCCAGCAGCTCCCTGTCAGTCAATGAGCAGTTCTTC; CDR3 protein: CASSSLSVNEQFF; D gene: .; clone size: few; V gene: TRBV5-6; J gene: TRBJ2-1
CDR3 DNA: TGCGCCAGCAGCCAAGATAGGGCTAGCGGGAGACTCTATGAGCAGTTCTTC; CDR3 protein: CASSQDRASGRLYEQFF; D gene: TRBD2; clone size: .; V gene: TRBV4-1; J gene: TRBJ2-1
CDR3 DNA: TGCGCCAGCAGCCCAGAGGCCAGTAGGGAAAAACTGTTTTTT; CDR3 protein: CASSPEASREKLFF; D gene: .; clone size: .; V gene: TRBV5-1; J gene: TRBJ1-4
CDR3 DNA: TGCAGTGCTAGAGATGTTAGGGGCCAAGAGACCCAGTACTTC; CDR3 protein: CSARDVRGQETQYF; D gene: .; clone size: .; V gene: TRBV20-1; J gene: TRBJ2-5
CDR3 DNA: TGTGCCAGCAGCGTCTCTAGCGGGAGGGCCTTTGAGCAGTTCTTC; CDR3 protein: CASSVSSGRAFEQFF; D gene: TRBD2; clone size: .; V gene: TRBV9; J gene: TRBJ2-1
CDR3 DNA: TGTGCCTGGAGGCCTAAAGGAGAAAAGAGGGGGACCCAGTACTTC; CDR3 protein: CAWRPKGEKRGTQYF; D gene: .; clone size: few; V gene: TRBV30; J gene: TRBJ2-5
CDR3 DNA: TGCGCCAGCAGCTTGGACCGGAGGGTTTCCGGAAACACCATATATTTT; CDR3 protein: CASSLDRRVSGNTIYF; D gene: .; clone size: .; V gene: TRBV5-1; J gene: TRBJ1-3
CDR3 DNA: TGTGCCAGCAGTGGGACTAGCCTCTACAATGAGCAGTTCTTC; CDR3 protein: CASSGTSLYNEQFF; D gene: TRBD2; clone size: .; V gene: TRBV11-2; J gene: TRBJ2-1
CDR3 DNA: TGCAGTGCTAGAGATTCTAACACAGGGCTGGGCGCGTACTTC; CDR3 protein: CSARDSNTGLGAYF; D gene: .; clone size: many; V gene: TRBV20-1; J gene: TRBJ2-7
CDR3 DNA: TGTGCCAGCCGCGGGGGTAGCAATCAGCCCCAGCATTTT; CDR3 protein: CASRGGSNQPQHF; D gene: .; clone size: many; V gene: TRBV28; J gene: TRBJ1-5
CDR3 DNA: TGTGCCAGCAGCCACGATTTGGATACGCAGTATTTT; CDR3 protein: CASSHDLDTQYF; D gene: .; clone size: .; V gene: TRBV6-6; J gene: TRBJ2-3